This note documents a single TCR beta chain sequence. Its antigen is still unknown. The sample comes from a study of monozygotic twins with inflammatory bowel disease. Eight separate reactions per sample served to make cDNA. Two nested PCRs, roughly 17 and 9 cycles, amplified TCRalpha and TCRbeta cDNA. TCRdb reworked the 5' RACE reads into one entry per CDR3 protein, no DNA. This sample lists around 97,000 distinct CDR3 sequences; its ten largest clones have about 2%. Study-wide results and limits: It was in IBD patients that TCRbeta diversity (inverse Simpson) was lower than in healthy co-twins.

The clonotype was recovered from a human donor with ulcerative colitis or Crohn's disease, or a healthy co-twin of an affected twin (not recorded which). Material: blood.

The CDR3 spells CASSLTIYEQYF. This sequence joins TRBV7-2 and TRBJ2-7. This CDR3 is 12 amino acids long. The germline gives CDR1 SGHTA, CDR2 FQGNSA. The variable domain in full, completed from reference TRBV7-2 and TRBJ2-7, reads GAGVSQSPSNKVTEKGKDVELRCDPISGHTALYWYRQSLGQGLEFLIYFQGNSAPDKSGLPSDRFSAERTGGSVSTLTIQRTQQEDSAVYLCASSLTIYEQYFGPGTRLTVT.